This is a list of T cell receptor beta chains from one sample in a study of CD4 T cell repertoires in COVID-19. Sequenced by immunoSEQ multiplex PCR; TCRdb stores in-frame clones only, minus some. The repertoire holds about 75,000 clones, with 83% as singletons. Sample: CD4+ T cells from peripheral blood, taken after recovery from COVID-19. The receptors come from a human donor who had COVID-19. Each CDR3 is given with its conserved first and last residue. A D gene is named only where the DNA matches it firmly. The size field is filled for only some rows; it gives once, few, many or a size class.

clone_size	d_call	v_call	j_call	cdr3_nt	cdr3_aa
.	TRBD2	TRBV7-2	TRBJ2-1	TGTGCCAGCTCCGGGACTAGCGGATACAATGAGCAGTTCTTC	CASSGTSGYNEQFF
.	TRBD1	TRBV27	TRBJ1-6	TGTGCCAGCAGTTTAAGAGGGGGCAATAATTCACCCCTCCACTTT	CASSLRGGNNSPLHF
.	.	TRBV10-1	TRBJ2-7	TGCGCCAGCAGTGGAGGCCAAAACCCCTACGAGCAGTACTTC	CASSGGQNPYEQYF
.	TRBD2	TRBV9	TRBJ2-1	TGTGCCAGCAGCGTGTTGGACCTAGCGGCGCCGAGAAATGAGCAGTTCTTC	CASSVLDLAAPRNEQFF
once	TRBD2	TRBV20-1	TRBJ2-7	TGCAGTGCTAGTGACCCCACGGGACTAGTCTTCGAGCAGTACTTC	CSASDPTGLVFEQYF
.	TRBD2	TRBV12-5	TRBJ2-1	TGTGCTAGTGGTTTCGGCGGGAGCAAGTTCTTC	CASGFGGSKFF
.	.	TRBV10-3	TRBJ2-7	TGTGCCATCAGTGAGGGGTTAGCGAACTACGAGCAGTACTTC	CAISEGLANYEQYF
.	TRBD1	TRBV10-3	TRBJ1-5	TGTGCCATCAGTGGAAACAGGGGCGGTGGCAATCAGCCCCAGCATTTT	CAISGNRGGGNQPQHF
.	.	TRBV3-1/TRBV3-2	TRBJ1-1	TGTGCCAGCAGCAAAGGGCGTAGCCAGTACACTGAAGCTTTCTTT	CASSKGRSQYTEAFF
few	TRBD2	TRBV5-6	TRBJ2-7	TGTGCCAGCAGCCGATCCGCGGGAGCCTACGAGCAGTACTTC	CASSRSAGAYEQYF
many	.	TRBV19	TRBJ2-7	TGTGCCAGTAGTGCGCAAGGGAAGGGATTTTACGAGCAGTACTTC	CASSAQGKGFYEQYF
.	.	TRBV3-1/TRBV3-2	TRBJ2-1	TGTGCCAGCAGCCCCCGAGAAGGTATGAATGAGCAGTTCTTC	CASSPREGMNEQFF
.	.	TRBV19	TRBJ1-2	TGTGCCAGTAGTAACCGGGTGGACTATGGCTACACCTTC	CASSNRVDYGYTF
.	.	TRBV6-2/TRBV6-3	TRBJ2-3	TGTGCCAGCAGTTTGGGGTTAAGTACAGATACGCAGTATTTT	CASSLGLSTDTQYF
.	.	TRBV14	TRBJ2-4	TGTGCCAGCAGCCACAATGGGAGAGGGGGAGTAGCTGGGACCCTAAACATTCAGTACTTC	CASSHNGRGGVAGTLNIQYF
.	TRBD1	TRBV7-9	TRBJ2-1	TGTGCCAGCAGCTTTTCCGGGCTTCAGGGGGTGCAGTTCTTC	CASSFSGLQGVQFF
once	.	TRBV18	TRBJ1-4	TGTGCCAGCTCACCTCAGGGGAGTGAAAAACTGTTTTTT	CASSPQGSEKLFF
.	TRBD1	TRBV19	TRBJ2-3	TGTGCCAGTAGTAGCTGGGACAGGGGTGGGGGAGATACGCAGTATTTT	CASSSWDRGGGDTQYF
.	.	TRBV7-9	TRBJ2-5	TGTGCCAGCAGCAGGGACACAAAAGAGACCCAGTACTTC	CASSRDTKETQYF
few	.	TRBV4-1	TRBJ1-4	TGCGCCAGCAGCTGGGACCTGAATGAAAAACTGTTTTTT	CASSWDLNEKLFF
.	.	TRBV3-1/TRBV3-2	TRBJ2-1	TGTGCCAGCAGCCTAAGTCAGGGTTTTGAGCAGTTCTTC	CASSLSQGFEQFF
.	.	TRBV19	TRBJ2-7	TGTGCCAGTAGGAGCAGTACCTACGAGCAGTACTTC	CASRSSTYEQYF
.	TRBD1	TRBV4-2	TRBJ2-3	TGTGCCAGCAGTGAGTTTACGGGACAGGATACGCAGTATTTT	CASSEFTGQDTQYF
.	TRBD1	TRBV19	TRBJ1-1	TGTGCCAGTAGTCACAGGGGAGGGGAAGCTTTCTTT	CASSHRGGEAFF
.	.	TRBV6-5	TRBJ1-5	TGTGCCAGCAGCACGGTTGGTGGGAATCAGCCCCAGCATTTT	CASSTVGGNQPQHF
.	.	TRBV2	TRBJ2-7	TGTGCCAGCAGTGGACCAGGCTACGAGCAGTACTTC	CASSGPGYEQYF
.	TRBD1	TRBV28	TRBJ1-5	TGTGCCAGCACCTGGGACGCAGGGGGCTATCAGCCCCAGCATTTT	CASTWDAGGYQPQHF
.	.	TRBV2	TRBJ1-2	TGTGCCAGCAGTGAAACCAGCTATGGCTACACCTTC	CASSETSYGYTF
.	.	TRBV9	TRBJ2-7	TGTGCCAGCAGCGTAGACAGCCTCTCCGAGCAGTACTTC	CASSVDSLSEQYF
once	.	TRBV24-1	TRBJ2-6	TGTGCCACCAGTCCGAAGGTCCTGACTTTC	CATSPKVLTF
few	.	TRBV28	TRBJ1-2	TGTGCCAGCAGTCGCCGATCTGAGGGGAACTATGGCTACACCTTC	CASSRRSEGNYGYTF
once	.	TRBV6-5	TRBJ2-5	TGTGCCAGCAGTTACTCCCGACACGGGGAGACCCAGTACTTC	CASSYSRHGETQYF
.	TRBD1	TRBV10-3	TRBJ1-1	TGTGCCATCAGTGAGTTAACAGGGGATGGTTCAGCTTTCTTT	CAISELTGDGSAFF
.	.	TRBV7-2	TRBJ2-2	TGTGCCAGCAGCCTCGGGACCCTTAACACCGGGGAGCTGTTTTTT	CASSLGTLNTGELFF
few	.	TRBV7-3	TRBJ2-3	TGTGCCAGCAGCTCCCAGCCGGGTAATACGCAGTATTTT	CASSSQPGNTQYF
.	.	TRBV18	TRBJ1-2	TGTGCCAGCTCACCTGGGCAGGGGCAGGGCTACACCTTC	CASSPGQGQGYTF
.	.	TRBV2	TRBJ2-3	TGTGCCAGCGGGGGGCCTCGGACTAGGGACACAGATACGCAGTATTTT	CASGGPRTRDTDTQYF
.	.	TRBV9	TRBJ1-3	TGTGCCAGCAGCGCCCGACGGGACTCTGGAAACACCATATATTTT	CASSARRDSGNTIYF
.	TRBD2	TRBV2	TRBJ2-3	TGTGCCAGCAGTTCCGGTATGACTAGCGGGGGGACAGATACGCAGTATTTT	CASSSGMTSGGTDTQYF